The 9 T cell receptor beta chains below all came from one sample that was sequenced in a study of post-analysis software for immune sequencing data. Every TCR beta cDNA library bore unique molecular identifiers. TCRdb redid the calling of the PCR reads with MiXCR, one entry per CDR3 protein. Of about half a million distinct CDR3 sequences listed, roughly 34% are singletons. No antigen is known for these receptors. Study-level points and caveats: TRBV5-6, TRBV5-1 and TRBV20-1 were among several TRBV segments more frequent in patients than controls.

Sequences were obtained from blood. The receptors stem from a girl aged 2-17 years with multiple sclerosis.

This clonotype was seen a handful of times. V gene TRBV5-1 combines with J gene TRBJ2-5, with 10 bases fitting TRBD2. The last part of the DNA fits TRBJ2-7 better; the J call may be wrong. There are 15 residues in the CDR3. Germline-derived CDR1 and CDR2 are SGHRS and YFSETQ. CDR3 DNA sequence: TGCGCCAGCAGCTTGGTGGCTAGCGGGAGCTACGAGCAGTACTTC. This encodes CASSLVASGSYEQYF.

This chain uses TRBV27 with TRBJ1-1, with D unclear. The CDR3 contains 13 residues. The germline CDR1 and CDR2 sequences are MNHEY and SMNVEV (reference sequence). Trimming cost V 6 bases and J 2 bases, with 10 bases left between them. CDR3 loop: CASRSLGNTEAFF. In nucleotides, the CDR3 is TGTGCCAGCAGATCTTTGGGAAACACTGAAGCTTTCTTT.

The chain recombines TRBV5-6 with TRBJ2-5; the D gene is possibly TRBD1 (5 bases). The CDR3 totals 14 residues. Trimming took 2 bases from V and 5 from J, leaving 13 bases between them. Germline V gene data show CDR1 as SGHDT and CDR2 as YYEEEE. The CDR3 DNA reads TGTGCCAGCAGCTTCGCCCCAGGGCGGGAGACCCAGTACTTC. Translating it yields CASSFAPGRETQYF.

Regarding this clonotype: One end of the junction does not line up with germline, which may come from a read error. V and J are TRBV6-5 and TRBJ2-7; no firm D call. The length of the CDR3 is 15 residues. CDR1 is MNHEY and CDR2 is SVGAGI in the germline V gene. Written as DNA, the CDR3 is TGTGCCGGCAGTTTCGGGCAAAGTGAACCCTACGAGCAGTACTTC. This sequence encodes CAGSFGQSEPYEQYF.

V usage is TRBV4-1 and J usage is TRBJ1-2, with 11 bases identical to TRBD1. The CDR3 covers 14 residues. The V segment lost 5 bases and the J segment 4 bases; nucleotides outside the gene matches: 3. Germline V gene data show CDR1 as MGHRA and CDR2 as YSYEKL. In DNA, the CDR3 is TGCGCCAGCAGCAAGGGGACAGGGGGCTATGGCTACACCTTC. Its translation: CASSKGTGGYGYTF.

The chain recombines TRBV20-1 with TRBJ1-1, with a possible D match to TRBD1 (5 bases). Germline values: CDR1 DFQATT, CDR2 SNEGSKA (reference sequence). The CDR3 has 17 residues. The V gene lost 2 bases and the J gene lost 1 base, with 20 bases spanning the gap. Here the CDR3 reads CSARIGGPGVWNTEAFF. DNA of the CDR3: TGCAGTGCTAGAATCGGCGGGCCGGGGGTCTGGAACACTGAAGCTTTCTTT.

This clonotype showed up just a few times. The CDR3 loop reads CASKITGYTEAFF. As DNA, the CDR3 is TGTGCCAGCAAAATTACAGGTTACACTGAAGCTTTCTTT. This chain links TRBV6-5 with TRBJ1-1; tentative D call: TRBD1 (5 bases). This CDR3 has 13 amino acids. V was shortened by 7 bases and J by 3 bases, with 12 bases between the two germline ends. The germline V gene has CDR1 MNHEY and CDR2 SVGAGI.

CDR3 bases: TGTGCCAGCAGCTTAGAGGTGGTGGGTTCTAGCAGGACCGGGGAGCTGTTTTTT. Amino acids: CASSLEVVGSSRTGELFF. The V gene is TRBV11-2, the J gene TRBJ2-2; D may be TRBD2 (5 bases). Germline-derived CDR1 and CDR2 are SGHAT and FQNNGV. CDR3 length equals 18 residues. Trimming cost V 0 bases and J 5 bases, with 19 bases left between them.

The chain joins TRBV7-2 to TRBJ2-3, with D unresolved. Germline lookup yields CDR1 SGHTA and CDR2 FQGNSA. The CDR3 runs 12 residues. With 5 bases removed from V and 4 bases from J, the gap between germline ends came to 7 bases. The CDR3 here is CASSVSADTQYF. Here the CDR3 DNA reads TGTGCCAGCAGCGTCAGTGCAGATACGCAGTATTTT.